This T cell receptor beta chain was observed in a study of T cell repertoires in cytomegalovirus infection. Study background: It can be stated that public TCR beta signatures indicated CMV infection as well as a matching HLA type.

Findings and limits, study-wide: Clonotype analysis showed dominance of the ex vivo response by HLA-C-restricted CMV-specific TCR beta clonotypes. Accumulated public TCR beta family frequency recognized individuals carrying CMV together with the relevant HLA.

This clonotype has just a few counts. Antigen specificity is unknown. TCRdb fed the reads into MiXCR, producing one record per CDR3 protein. The sample lists about 920,000 distinct CDR3 sequences; around 32% were seen once. Trimming took 6 bases from V and 3 from J, leaving 14 bases between them. The CDR3 totals 15 residues. The germline gives CDR1 MNHNS, CDR2 SASEGT. This clonotype was sampled from a human donor in good health (CMV status not recorded). Some clones in this sample may be carry-over from other donors' samples. The sequences come from cultured CD8+ T cells from PBMCs, collected from culture after CMV antigen stimulation. The chain carries TRBV6-1 and TRBJ1-4, with D possibly TRBD1 on 6 matching bases. Here the CDR3 DNA reads TGTGCCAGCAGGCTCCACAGGGCGCCTAATGAAAAACTGTTTTTT. It codes for CASRLHRAPNEKLFF.